The entry that follows covers one T cell receptor beta chain sequence. These data come from a study of CD8 T cells in Susac syndrome. Study overall: Patients with Susac syndrome were therapy-naive, treated with corticosteroids, or treated with intravenous immunoglobulin alone when blood was collected.

CDR1 KGHDR and CDR2 SFDVKD come from the germline V gene. The CDR3 sequence is 12 residues long. Trimming took 4 bases from V and 6 from J, leaving 6 bases between them. Reverse transcription of 0.5 to 1 ug RNA was performed with random hexamers. Amplification of TCR beta CDR3 by immunoSEQ multiplex PCR spanned 54 Vbeta and 13 Jbeta. Using its own MiXCR run on the immunoSEQ multiplex PCR reads, TCRdb lists one record per CDR3 protein. The sample records about 180,000 distinct CDR3 sequences, approximately 95% being singletons. In blood CD8+ and CD4+ T cells, TCR beta underwent sequencing. The receptor was derived from a human donor with Susac syndrome. The sample taken for sequencing was CD4+ T cells from PBMCs. This chain connects TRBV24-1 to TRBJ2-1; D not certain. The CDR3 nucleotides read TGTGCCACCAGTGAAATGTCCAATGAGCAGTTCTTC. Encoded protein: CATSEMSNEQFF.